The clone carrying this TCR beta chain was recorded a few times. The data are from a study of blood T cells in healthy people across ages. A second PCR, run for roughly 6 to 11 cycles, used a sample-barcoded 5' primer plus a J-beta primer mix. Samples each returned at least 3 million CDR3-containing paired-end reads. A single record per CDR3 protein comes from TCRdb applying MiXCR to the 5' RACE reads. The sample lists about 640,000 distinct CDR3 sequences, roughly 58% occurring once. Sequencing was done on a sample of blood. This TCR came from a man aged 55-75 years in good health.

CDR3 coding DNA: TGCAGTGCTAGAGGGGGGGGCGTCACAGATACGCAGTATTTT. Translation gives CSARGGGVTDTQYF. The V gene is TRBV20-1, the J gene TRBJ2-3, with a tentative D call TRBD2 (7 bases). V was cut by 1 base and J by 2 bases, with 10 bases left in between. The germline V gene encodes CDR1 DFQATT and CDR2 SNEGSKA (reference sequence). The CDR3 totals 14 residues.